Following are 12 T cell receptor beta chains from one sample sequenced in a study of molecular identifiers for immune sequencing clone quantification. From the PCR reads, TCRdb called clonotypes with MiXCR, one entry per CDR3 protein. The data show approximately 500,000 distinct CDR3 sequences, with over 20% seen just once and about 0.8% held by the top ten. Sequencing was performed on naive CD8+ T cells from blood, with Jurkat cell RNA spiked in. This sample's subset: FACS-sorted CD8+CD4-CCR7+CD45RA+ naive T cells. These receptors originate from a human donor in good health. Some libraries in this study had Jurkat cell RNA spiked in.

Many counts were recorded for this clonotype. The genes are TRBV20-1 and TRBJ2-6; no firm D call. The CDR3 extends over 12 amino acids. The germline CDR1 and CDR2 sequences are DFQATT and SNEGSKA (reference sequence). Trimming stripped 1 base from V and 4 bases from J, with 2 bases between. The CDR3 nucleotides are TGCAGTGCTAGAGGGGGGGCCAACGTCCTGACTTTC. Translation: CSARGGANVLTF.

The rearrangement links TRBV7-9 to TRBJ2-1; 8 nucleotides agree with TRBD2. The junction had 5 bases not matched to a gene; V was cut back by 7 bases and J by 0 bases. The germline CDR1 and CDR2 sequences are SEHNR and FQNEAQ (reference sequence). This CDR3 contains 15 residues. The DNA for the CDR3 is TGTGCCAGCAACCGAGCGGGGGCCTCCTACAATGAGCAGTTCTTC. This gives the protein CASNRAGASYNEQFF.

Notes on this clonotype: This may arise from a read error, as a much more abundant clone is one base away. This likely comes from a read error, as the CDR3 has no conserved phenylalanine or tryptophan at its end. V and J are TRBV20-1 and TRBJ2-7, with 9 bases that match TRBD2. Germline trimming cut 6 bases from V and 3 bases from J; bases unmatched to any gene: 15. Germline V lookup: CDR1 DFQATT, CDR2 SNEGSKA (reference sequence). This CDR3 region has 16 residues. DNA of the CDR3: TGCAGTGCCACTCCCCGCACTAGCGGGCACATCTACGAGCAGTACCTC. This sequence encodes CSATPRTSGHIYEQYL.

The chain uses TRBV5-3 and TRBJ2-1; D ambiguous. TRBV5-3 is annotated as an ORF whose role is uncertain. The V and J ends lost 8 bases and 9 bases respectively, with 15 bases between them. The CDR3 contains 12 residues. This chain's CDR3 is CASSVTETEQFF. CDR3 coding DNA: TGTGCCAGCAGCGTGACGGAAACTGAGCAGTTCTTC.

This clonotype appeared a few times. This chain uses TRBV4-1 with TRBJ2-7, with 11 bases lining up with TRBD1. Per germline, CDR1 MGHRA and CDR2 YSYEKL. Germline trimming cut 5 bases from V and 4 bases from J; bases unmatched to any gene: 10. CDR3 length equals 16 residues. The CDR3 is CASSKLSGQGAYEQYF. The CDR3, as DNA: TGCGCCAGCAGCAAATTATCTGGACAGGGGGCTTACGAGCAGTACTTC.

The chain is built from TRBV7-9 and TRBJ2-5; D is unresolved. V was pared by 4 bases and J by 4 bases, with 16 bases between. The CDR3 spans 15 residues. Germline-derived CDR1 and CDR2 are SEHNR and FQNEAQ (reference sequence). CDR3 loop: CASSYLGQDGETQYF. DNA for the CDR3: TGTGCCAGCAGCTACCTCGGGCAGGACGGAGAGACCCAGTACTTC.

This clonotype was detected a few times. The genes are TRBV28 and TRBJ2-3; possibly TRBD1 for D (7 bases). V lost 5 bases, J lost 4 bases, and 16 bases lay in between. The length of the CDR3 is 15 residues. Looked up from germline, CDR1 is MDHEN and CDR2 is SYDVKM. This CDR3 reads CASSAGGGLADTQYF. The CDR3 DNA reads as TGTGCCAGCAGTGCAGGGGGAGGTTTGGCAGATACGCAGTATTTT.

This clonotype has ten or more counts. DNA for the CDR3: TGCGCCAGCAGTGAGAGTCCGAACACCGGGGAGCTGTTTTTT. Its translation is CASSESPNTGELFF. The chain recombines TRBV10-2 with TRBJ2-2, with unresolved D. This CDR3 spans 14 amino acids. Germline CDR1 WSHSY, CDR2 SAAADI. Trimming cost V 2 bases and J 0 bases, with 4 bases left between them.

The sample holds a few counts of this clonotype. CDR3 residues: CASSPGKNEKWSDRISATNEKLFF. The CDR3 bases are TGCGCCAGCAGCCCAGGGAAAAACGAGAAGTGGTCGGACCGAATTTCCGCAACTAATGAAAAACTGTTTTTT. V gene TRBV4-3 combines with J gene TRBJ1-4; perhaps TRBD1 as D (5 bases). The germline CDR1 and CDR2 sequences are LGHNA and YSLEER. The CDR3 extends over 24 amino acids. Trimming left V 4 bases short and J 0 bases short, with 36 bases between.

There are a few counts of this clonotype. The chain recombines TRBV3-1 with TRBJ1-1, with no clear D. Trimming shortened V by 4 bases and J by 1 base, and 16 bases separated the two germline ends. Germline loops: CDR1 LGHDT, CDR2 YNNKEL (reference sequence). The CDR3 contains 16 residues. The CDR3 DNA sequence: TGTGCCAGCAGCCCCCCCTATGGGGTGCAGAACACTGAAGCTTTCTTT. Translated: CASSPPYGVQNTEAFF.

The V call is TRBV7-2, the J call TRBJ2-1, with 11 positions matching TRBD2. Germline CDR1 is SGHTA and CDR2 is FQGNSA. After removal of 5 bases from V and 2 bases from J, the junction contained 5 bases not matched to a gene. This CDR3 contains 16 residues. The DNA for the CDR3 is TGTGCCAGCAGCCCTACTAGCGGGGGAACCTACAATGAGCAGTTCTTC. Its translation is CASSPTSGGTYNEQFF.

This clonotype was seen ten or more times. The chain carries TRBV9 and TRBJ2-2, with 7 nucleotides matching TRBD2. This CDR3 is built from 17 residues. The ends lost 4 bases at V and 4 bases at J; junction bases unmatched: 13. Germline V lookup: CDR1 SGDLS, CDR2 YYNGEE. The CDR3 reads CASSSRGGSSVTGELFF. In DNA form, the CDR3 reads TGTGCCAGCAGCTCACGCGGCGGGAGTTCGGTCACCGGGGAGCTGTTTTTT.